The T cell receptor (beta chain) under discussion was sequenced for a study of glioma-infiltrating T cells (dated by TCRdb to between 2015 and 2016). Regarding the research as a whole: Glioma tissue, non-neoplastic brain tissue and matched peripheral blood mononuclear cells were used as sources from which TCR alpha- and beta-chain repertoires were sequenced. Each tissue-infiltrating repertoire was compared with the same patient's peripheral blood repertoire to measure divergence between tissue and blood T-cell populations. The paired cohort comprised three low-grade glioma patients, eight or nine primary glioblastoma patients and three non-glioma patients contributing non-neoplastic brain tissue.

Findings and caveats that apply to the study as a whole: Small numbers underpinned the group comparisons: eight glioblastoma patients, three low-grade glioma patients and three non-neoplastic patients. VJ-independent divergence between tissue and blood was found to be below expectation in non-neoplastic patients but above expectation in all gliomas, particularly low-grade gliomas. Tissue and blood shared very few CDR3 sequences, a result attributed to high CDR3 diversity and limited sampling.

TCR alpha and beta CDR3 regions were amplified with the iRepertoire nested amplicon-rescue multiplex PCR (arm-PCR) platform from RNA. The input for one-step reverse transcription and amplification was roughly 90-450 ng of either tissue mRNA or PBMC total RNA. Following bead purification, Illumina adapters were added through a secondary multiplex PCR, and the libraries were then gel-purified between 200 and 400 bp. The libraries contained internal 6-nucleotide barcodes that were used for demultiplexing. Libraries were sequenced on an Illumina MiSeq with 2x220 or 2x250 nucleotide paired-end reads. On the study's bioinformatics: Paired reads were merged using FLASH 1.2.11 and were aligned to the GRCh37 human genome using BWA-MEM, after which TRA and TRB reads were extracted. V and J assignment used an IMGT-derived reference of cassette sequences and CDR3 motifs that included pseudogenes. Reads were translated in three frames, and productive CDR3s were defined by a C…FGXG motif without stop codons. A clonotype was defined as a unique combination of a V-J cassette pair and a CDR3 amino acid sequence. Reads were filtered by Hamming distance, thresholded by each sample's sequence error rate in mapped regions. The public reads were reprocessed in TCRdb via fastp at Q25 and MiXCR, keeping in-frame beta chains. Every distinct CDR3 protein forms one entry, paired with its most common genes and DNA. Here the V and J calls rest on TCRdb's processing, not on the authors' analysis. This sample comprises 150,000 to 200,000 distinct CDR3 sequences, 32% of them detected only once. The leading ten clones occupy around 20% of the sample.

Details on this clonotype: What antigen it recognizes has not been identified. The sample holds no much larger clone one base away, and base qualities are not on file.

V loses 6 bases, J loses 4 bases, and the germline ends lie 19 bases apart. Spanning cysteine to phenylalanine, the CDR3 consists of 15 amino acids. Only the CDR3 part of the read is kept: 45 bases, read in frame from the first base. From a lookup of the germline V gene, CDR1 and CDR2 are KGHSH and LQKENI. Sequencing was performed on glioma tissue, nonneoplastic brain tissue, or PBMCs (not recorded which). The sequence was collected from a human donor with low-grade glioma or glioblastoma, undergoing nonglioma brain surgery, or in good health (not recorded which). This sequence uses TRBV18 and TRBJ2-7; tentative D gene TRBD1, with 5 bases matching. CDR3 protein: CASSQGRQFSYEQYF. The sequenced DNA is TGTGCCAGCTCCCAAGGGCGACAGTTCAGTTACGAGCAGTACTTC.